This TCR beta chain was sequenced in a study of blood T cell repertoires in COVID-19. Study background: From the United States, Italy and Spain came samples of acute and convalescent COVID-19. T cells, B-cell-depleted T cells, or PBMCs supplied cDNA or gDNA.

Germline CDR1 reads LGHNA; CDR2 reads YSLEER. The CDR3 has 15 amino acids. V was cut by 0 bases and J by 9 bases, with 15 bases left in between. Study processing details: Estimation of nucleated cell counts was performed using reference gene primer amplification. Sequencing was performed with immunoSEQ multiplex PCR; in TCRdb, only in-frame clones are kept and a portion is missing. V and J calls and clone size are as listed in that table; D and trimming were resolved from the DNA. Of about 89,000 clones in the sample, 70% to 85% were seen once. The rearrangement uses TRBV4-3 and TRBJ1-5; D remains ambiguous. Specimen: peripheral blood. The source is a man in his 70s with acute or convalescent COVID-19. Written as DNA, the CDR3 is TGCGCCAGCAGCCAAGACCCTATCATATCGCGGCCCCAGCATTTT. It yields the protein CASSQDPIISRPQHF.